A selection of T cell receptor beta chains follows, all from one sample in a study of monozygotic twins with inflammatory bowel disease. For each CDR3 protein, TCRdb gives one entry from its re-call of the 5' RACE reads, without DNA. This table lists 200,000 to 250,000 distinct CDR3 sequences. Sequencing was done on a sample of blood. The receptors stem from a human donor with ulcerative colitis or Crohn's disease, or a healthy co-twin of an affected twin (not recorded which). Each CDR3 is given with its conserved first and last residue.

j_call | v_call | cdr3_aa
TRBJ2-2 | TRBV14 | CASRLGANTGELFF
TRBJ2-7 | TRBV27 | CASSLDPAGLGGQYF
TRBJ2-3 | TRBV20-1 | CSARVPDGRSTDTQYF
TRBJ2-1 | TRBV20-1 | CSVPPGLAGPNEQFF
TRBJ2-1 | TRBV7-9 | CASSLGLAAYNEQFF
TRBJ1-1 | TRBV6-5 | CASSYPGQTNTEAFF
TRBJ2-1 | TRBV4-1 | CASSQGRGAVAYNEQFF
TRBJ1-6 | TRBV27 | CASKYQGAGSPLHF
TRBJ1-1 | TRBV19 | CASTPQTLGEAFF
TRBJ2-1 | TRBV12-3/TRBV12-4 | CASSFRGYNEQFF
TRBJ1-1 | TRBV7-9 | CASREMNTEAFF
TRBJ1-1 | TRBV5-1 | CASSSGDRHEAFF
TRBJ1-2 | TRBV18 | CASSPLLSRDGYTF
TRBJ2-2 | TRBV5-1 | CASSYWGLHLTGELFF
TRBJ2-1 | TRBV7-9 | CAGLGLYNEQFF
TRBJ2-3 | TRBV7-2 | CASSLEAGDTQYF
TRBJ1-4 | TRBV15 | CATSRDPNRGGYEKLFF
TRBJ2-7 | TRBV20-1 | CSASSGDSVFYEQYF
TRBJ1-3 | TRBV18 | CASSPAENSGNTIYF
TRBJ2-3 | TRBV7-8 | CASSVSGPSTDTQYF
TRBJ1-4 | TRBV27 | CASSKQVYEKLFF
TRBJ1-1 | TRBV12-3/TRBV12-4 | CATITLPGTEAFF
TRBJ2-7 | TRBV30 | CAWSGLTGRAYEQYF
TRBJ1-2 | TRBV12-3/TRBV12-4 | CASNLQSSVGGYTF
TRBJ2-6 | TRBV20-1 | CSARAGSGGLSGANVLTF